The rows below give T cell receptor beta chains drawn from one sample of a study of spatial heterogeneity in lung cancer. TCRdb analysed the 5' RACE reads with MiXCR anew, one entry per CDR3 protein. The data show about 100,000 distinct CDR3 sequences, 4.4% seen once. Sequences were derived from lung tumor tissue, sampled at surgery. Receptor source: a male donor with early-stage non-small cell lung cancer. CDR3s include the opening cysteine and the closing phenylalanine or tryptophan. D genes are given only for firm matches. Part of the rows lack a size; the others show once, few, many or a class for expanded clones.

d_gene: -
j_gene: TRBJ2-1
v_gene: TRBV4-1
abundance: many
CDR3nt: TGCGCCAGCAGCCAAGGAGGTCGGAGTGAGCAGTTCTTC
CDR3aa: CASSQGGRSEQFF

d_gene: TRBD2
j_gene: TRBJ2-7
v_gene: TRBV12-3/TRBV12-4
abundance: few
CDR3nt: TGTGCCAGCAGTCCTGGACTAGCGGTGCTCTCCTACGAGCAGTACTTC
CDR3aa: CASSPGLAVLSYEQYF

d_gene: TRBD2
j_gene: TRBJ2-7
v_gene: TRBV12-3/TRBV12-4
abundance: many
CDR3nt: TGTGCCAGCACCTGGGGAGGGGTAAGGGAGCAGTACTTC
CDR3aa: CASTWGGVREQYF

d_gene: -
j_gene: TRBJ2-1
v_gene: TRBV20-1
abundance: few
CDR3nt: TGCAGTGCTAGAGATCTGGAAGCGGAGGCGACCTACAATGAGCAGTTCTTC
CDR3aa: CSARDLEAEATYNEQFF

d_gene: -
j_gene: TRBJ2-6
v_gene: TRBV6-1
abundance: -
CDR3nt: TGTGCCAGCAGGGTTACTGGGGCCAACGTCCTGACTTTC
CDR3aa: CASRVTGANVLTF

d_gene: -
j_gene: TRBJ1-2
v_gene: TRBV20-1
abundance: many
CDR3nt: TGCAGTGCTGAGCGGGGTTACGACTATGGCTACACCTTC
CDR3aa: CSAERGYDYGYTF

d_gene: -
j_gene: TRBJ1-4
v_gene: TRBV20-1
abundance: -
CDR3nt: TGCAGTGCTCAGGACAGCGGTAATGAAAAACTGTTTTTT
CDR3aa: CSAQDSGNEKLFF

d_gene: -
j_gene: TRBJ2-7
v_gene: TRBV10-1
abundance: many
CDR3nt: TGCGCCAGCAGTGCGGGGCCCTCCTACGAGCAGTACTTC
CDR3aa: CASSAGPSYEQYF

d_gene: TRBD1
j_gene: TRBJ2-1
v_gene: TRBV7-9
abundance: many
CDR3nt: TGTGCCAGCAGCTTGTTCAGGGGGCCCTGGTTCTTC
CDR3aa: CASSLFRGPWFF

d_gene: -
j_gene: TRBJ2-2
v_gene: TRBV2
abundance: -
CDR3nt: TGTGCCAGCAAAATCACACTATTAAACACCGGGGAGCAGTTTTTT
CDR3aa: CASKITLLNTGEQFF

d_gene: TRBD2
j_gene: TRBJ2-1
v_gene: TRBV4-1
abundance: few
CDR3nt: TGCGCCAGCAGCCCAAGCGATGGGCGGGAGGGCCACAATGAGCAGTTCTTC
CDR3aa: CASSPSDGREGHNEQFF

d_gene: TRBD2
j_gene: TRBJ2-1
v_gene: TRBV2
abundance: many
CDR3nt: TGTGCCAGCTCCAGACTAGCGGGAGTCTACAATGAGCAGTTCTTC
CDR3aa: CASSRLAGVYNEQFF

d_gene: -
j_gene: TRBJ1-5
v_gene: TRBV3-1
abundance: -
CDR3nt: TGTGCCAGCAGCCAAGATGGGGGTCAGCCCCAGCATTTT
CDR3aa: CASSQDGGQPQHF

d_gene: -
j_gene: TRBJ2-2
v_gene: TRBV11-2
abundance: -
CDR3nt: TGTGCCAGCAGCTTAGGGGCTAACAGGGCATCGAACACCGGGGAGCTGTTTTTT
CDR3aa: CASSLGANRASNTGELFF

d_gene: TRBD1
j_gene: TRBJ1-6
v_gene: TRBV20-1
abundance: few
CDR3nt: TGCAGTGCTAGAGAGTGGGACAGGGTTGGGTCACCCCTCCACTTT
CDR3aa: CSAREWDRVGSPLHF

d_gene: -
j_gene: TRBJ2-5
v_gene: TRBV6-5
abundance: few
CDR3nt: TGTGCCAGCAGTTCCGGACAGCTACAAGAGACCCAGTACTTC
CDR3aa: CASSSGQLQETQYF

d_gene: -
j_gene: TRBJ2-1
v_gene: TRBV29-1
abundance: few
CDR3nt: TGCAGCGGCGGCGGGGAAAGATACAATGAGCAGTTCTTC
CDR3aa: CSGGGERYNEQFF

d_gene: TRBD2
j_gene: TRBJ2-1
v_gene: TRBV27
abundance: many
CDR3nt: TGTGCCAGCAGCCTATTTGCGGGAGGGCCGGTCAATGAGCAGTTCTTC
CDR3aa: CASSLFAGGPVNEQFF

d_gene: TRBD1
j_gene: TRBJ1-5
v_gene: TRBV6-1
abundance: few
CDR3nt: TGTGCTAGCACGGCGGGACAGGGAGGCAATCAGCCCCAGCATTTT
CDR3aa: CASTAGQGGNQPQHF

d_gene: -
j_gene: TRBJ2-5
v_gene: TRBV7-2
abundance: many
CDR3nt: TGTGCCAGCAGCTTCAGTGGGGTATTCATGAGGTCAGGGCAAGAGACCCAGTACTTC
CDR3aa: CASSFSGVFMRSGQETQYF

d_gene: TRBD1
j_gene: TRBJ1-4
v_gene: TRBV12-3/TRBV12-4
abundance: many
CDR3nt: TGTGCCAGCAGTCCAGGGGGCTCGGTAAAACTGTTTTTT
CDR3aa: CASSPGGSVKLFF

d_gene: -
j_gene: TRBJ2-3
v_gene: TRBV6-6
abundance: few
CDR3nt: TGTGCCAGCAGCTCCCTGGCAGATACGCAGTATTTT
CDR3aa: CASSSLADTQYF

d_gene: TRBD2
j_gene: TRBJ2-3
v_gene: TRBV4-1
abundance: many
CDR3nt: TGCGCCAGCAGCCTAACCGGGGGGGCCGATACGCAGTATTTT
CDR3aa: CASSLTGGADTQYF

d_gene: -
j_gene: TRBJ1-4
v_gene: TRBV10-2
abundance: many
CDR3nt: TGCGCCAGCAGTTCCCTCCCGAGGGGTTCGGAAAAACTGTTTTTT
CDR3aa: CASSSLPRGSEKLFF

d_gene: -
j_gene: TRBJ1-3
v_gene: TRBV5-5
abundance: many
CDR3nt: TGTGCCAGCAGCCGTACCCGGCAGATTGGAAACACCATATATTTT
CDR3aa: CASSRTRQIGNTIYF

d_gene: -
j_gene: TRBJ2-1
v_gene: TRBV7-9
abundance: few
CDR3nt: TGTGCCAGCAGCTCAGGCTGGGGCCCTAATGAGCAGTTCTTC
CDR3aa: CASSSGWGPNEQFF

d_gene: -
j_gene: TRBJ2-2
v_gene: TRBV11-2
abundance: many
CDR3nt: TGTGCCAGCACCGAGGGGGACACCGGGGAGCTGTTTTTT
CDR3aa: CASTEGDTGELFF

d_gene: -
j_gene: TRBJ1-1
v_gene: TRBV28
abundance: many
CDR3nt: TGTGCCAGCAGCATTATGAGGGGCCCTGAAGCTTTCTTT
CDR3aa: CASSIMRGPEAFF

d_gene: TRBD1
j_gene: TRBJ1-1
v_gene: TRBV5-1
abundance: many
CDR3nt: TGCGCCAGCAGCTCAGGACAGGGGAGAGTTGAAGCTTTCTTT
CDR3aa: CASSSGQGRVEAFF

d_gene: -
j_gene: TRBJ2-5
v_gene: TRBV6-6
abundance: many
CDR3nt: TGTGCCAGCAGTTACGGAAGTAGGTCGGGGGAGACCCAGTACTTC
CDR3aa: CASSYGSRSGETQYF

d_gene: TRBD2
j_gene: TRBJ2-2
v_gene: TRBV24-1
abundance: many
CDR3nt: TGTGCCACCGCGGGAGGGCCAACTTCGAACACCGGGGAGCTGTTTTTT
CDR3aa: CATAGGPTSNTGELFF

d_gene: TRBD1
j_gene: TRBJ2-7
v_gene: TRBV27
abundance: many
CDR3nt: TGTGCCAATCATAGACAGGGGTACGAGCAGTACTTC
CDR3aa: CANHRQGYEQYF

d_gene: -
j_gene: TRBJ1-1
v_gene: TRBV30
abundance: -
CDR3nt: TGTGCCTGGAGTGTAGGGGTATTTGGTGAAGCTTTCTTT
CDR3aa: CAWSVGVFGEAFF

d_gene: TRBD2
j_gene: TRBJ2-3
v_gene: TRBV9
abundance: many
CDR3nt: TGTGCCAGCAGCGTAGTTGGGGACTACACAGATACGCAGTATTTT
CDR3aa: CASSVVGDYTDTQYF

d_gene: TRBD1
j_gene: TRBJ1-1
v_gene: TRBV14
abundance: many
CDR3nt: TGTGCCAGCAGCTTCCGGACAGGGGCCCCCCCTGTGGCTGAAGCTTTCTTT
CDR3aa: CASSFRTGAPPVAEAFF

d_gene: -
j_gene: TRBJ1-2
v_gene: TRBV30
abundance: few
CDR3nt: TGTGCCTGGAGAAATCGGGGAAAGGACTATGGCTACACCTTC
CDR3aa: CAWRNRGKDYGYTF